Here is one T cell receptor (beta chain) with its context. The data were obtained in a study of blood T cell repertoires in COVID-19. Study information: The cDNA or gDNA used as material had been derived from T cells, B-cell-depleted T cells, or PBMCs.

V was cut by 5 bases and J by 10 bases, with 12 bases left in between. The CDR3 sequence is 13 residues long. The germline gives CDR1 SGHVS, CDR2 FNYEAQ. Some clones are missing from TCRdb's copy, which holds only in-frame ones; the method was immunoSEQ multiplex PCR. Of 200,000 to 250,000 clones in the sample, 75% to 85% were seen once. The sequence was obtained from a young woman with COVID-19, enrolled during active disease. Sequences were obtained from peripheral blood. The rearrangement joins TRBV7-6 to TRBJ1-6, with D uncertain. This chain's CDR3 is CASSREEISPLHF. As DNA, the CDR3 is TGTGCCAGCAGCCGCGAGGAAATCTCACCCCTCCACTTT.